This entry describes one T cell receptor (beta chain). Its specificity is not known. It was CD45RO-negative cells, positively selected for CCR7, that made up naive CD8 cells, with terminally differentiated effector memory CD45RA+ cells excluded. There were no recent acute infections or vaccinations among the donors, who were healthy HIV-negative adults. This CDR3 has 15 residues. V trimming: 6 bases; J trimming: 5 bases; junction bases outside the gene matches: 12. Germline assignment: CDR1 MDHEN and CDR2 SYDVKM. The data stem from a study of shared clonotypes between healthy human individuals. Whole-study results and caveats: In having few donors, the study represented limited genetic and exposure-history diversity. Donor clonotype sharing was expected to depend on sequencing depth.

Tens of thousands of T cell genomes, or approximately 190 ng DNA, went into the sorted-subset replicate PCRs. Sequencing used immunoSEQ multiplex PCR; TCRdb keeps in-frame clones, though not all of them. The profile covers about 2.1 million clones, with roughly 95% appearing a single time and approximately 1.7% taken by the ten largest. The clonotype comes from a man aged 18 to 35 in good health. Some clones in this sample may be carry-over from other donors' samples. The chain links TRBV28 to TRBJ2-5; 7 nucleotides agree with TRBD1. Material: naive CD8+ T cells from PBMCs. CDR3 sequence reads: CASSLGTAGRETQYF. The CDR3 region has the DNA TGTGCCAGCAGCCTAGGGACAGCCGGACGGGAGACCCAGTACTTC.